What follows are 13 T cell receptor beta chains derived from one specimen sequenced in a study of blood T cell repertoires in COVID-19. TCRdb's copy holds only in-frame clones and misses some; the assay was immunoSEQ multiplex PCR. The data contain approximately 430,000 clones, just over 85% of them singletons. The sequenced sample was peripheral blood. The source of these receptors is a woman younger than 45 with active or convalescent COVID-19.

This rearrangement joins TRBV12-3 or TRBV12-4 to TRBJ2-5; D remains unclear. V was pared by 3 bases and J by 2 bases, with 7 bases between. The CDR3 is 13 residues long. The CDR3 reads CASSLAVQETQYF. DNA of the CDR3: TGTGCCAGCAGTTTGGCAGTTCAAGAGACCCAGTACTTC.

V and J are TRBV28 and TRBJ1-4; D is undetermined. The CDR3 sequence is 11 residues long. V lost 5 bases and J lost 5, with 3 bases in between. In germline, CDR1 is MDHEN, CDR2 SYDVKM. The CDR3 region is CASSENEKLFF. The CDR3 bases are TGTGCCAGCAGTGAGAATGAAAAACTGTTTTTT. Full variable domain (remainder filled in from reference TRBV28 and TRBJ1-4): DVKVTQSSRYLVKRTGEKVFLECVQDMDHENMFWYRQDPGLGLRLIYFSYDVKMKEKGDIPEGYSVSREKKERFSLILESASTNQTSMYLCASSENEKLFFGSGTQLSVL.

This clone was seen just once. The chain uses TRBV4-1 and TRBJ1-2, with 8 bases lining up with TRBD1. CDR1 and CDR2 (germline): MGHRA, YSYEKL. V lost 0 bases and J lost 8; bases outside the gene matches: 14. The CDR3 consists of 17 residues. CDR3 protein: CASSQDRGQGAFYGYTF. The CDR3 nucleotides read TGCGCCAGCAGCCAAGATCGAGGCCAGGGGGCCTTCTACGGCTACACCTTC.

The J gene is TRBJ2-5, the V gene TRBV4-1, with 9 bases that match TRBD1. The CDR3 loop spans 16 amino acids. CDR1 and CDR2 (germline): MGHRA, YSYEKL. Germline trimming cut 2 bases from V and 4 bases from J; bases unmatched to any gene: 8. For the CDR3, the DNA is TGCGCCAGCAGCCAAACAACCGGGACAGGGTCAGAGACCCAGTACTTC. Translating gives CASSQTTGTGSETQYF.

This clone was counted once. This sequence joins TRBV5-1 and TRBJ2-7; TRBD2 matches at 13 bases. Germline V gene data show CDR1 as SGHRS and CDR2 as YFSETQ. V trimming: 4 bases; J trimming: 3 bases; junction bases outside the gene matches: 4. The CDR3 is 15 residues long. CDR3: CASSPGLAGDYEQYF. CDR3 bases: TGCGCCAGCAGCCCCGGACTAGCGGGGGACTACGAGCAGTACTTC.

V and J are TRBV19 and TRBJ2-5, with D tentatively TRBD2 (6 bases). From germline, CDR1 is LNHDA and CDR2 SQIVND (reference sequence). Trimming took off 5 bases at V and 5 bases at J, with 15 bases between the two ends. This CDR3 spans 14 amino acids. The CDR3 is CASSLRGGGETQYF. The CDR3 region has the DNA TGTGCCAGTAGTTTAAGGGGTGGAGGGGAGACCCAGTACTTC. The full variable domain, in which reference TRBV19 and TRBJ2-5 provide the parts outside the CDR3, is DGGITQSPKYLFRKEGQNVTLSCEQNLNHDAMYWYRQDPGQGLRLIYYSQIVNDFQKGDIAEGYSVSREKKESFPLTVTSAQKNPTAFYLCASSLRGGGETQYFGPGTRLLVL.

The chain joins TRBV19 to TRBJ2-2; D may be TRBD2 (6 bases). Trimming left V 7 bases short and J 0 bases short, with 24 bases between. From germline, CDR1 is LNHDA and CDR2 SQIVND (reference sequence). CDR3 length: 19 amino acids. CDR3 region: CASTLNGAGSTTNTGELFF. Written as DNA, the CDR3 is TGTGCCAGTACCCTAAACGGAGCGGGTTCCACTACGAACACCGGGGAGCTGTTTTTT. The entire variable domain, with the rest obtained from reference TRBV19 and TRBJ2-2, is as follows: DGGITQSPKYLFRKEGQNVTLSCEQNLNHDAMYWYRQDPGQGLRLIYYSQIVNDFQKGDIAEGYSVSREKKESFPLTVTSAQKNPTAFYLCASTLNGAGSTTNTGELFFGEGSRLTVL.

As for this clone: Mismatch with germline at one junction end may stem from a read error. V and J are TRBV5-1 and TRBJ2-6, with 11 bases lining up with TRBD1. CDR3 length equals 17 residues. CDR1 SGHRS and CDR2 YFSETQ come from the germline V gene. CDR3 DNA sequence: TGCGCCAGCCGCTTGGGGACAGGGGGAACTGGGGCCAACGTCCTGACTTTC. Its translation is CASRLGTGGTGANVLTF.

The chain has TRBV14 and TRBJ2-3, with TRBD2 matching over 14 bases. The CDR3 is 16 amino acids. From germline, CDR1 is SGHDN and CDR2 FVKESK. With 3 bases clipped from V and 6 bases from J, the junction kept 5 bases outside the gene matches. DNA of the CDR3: TGTGCCAGCAGCCACCGGACTAGCGGGGGGCCGGATACGCAGTATTTT. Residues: CASSHRTSGGPDTQYF.

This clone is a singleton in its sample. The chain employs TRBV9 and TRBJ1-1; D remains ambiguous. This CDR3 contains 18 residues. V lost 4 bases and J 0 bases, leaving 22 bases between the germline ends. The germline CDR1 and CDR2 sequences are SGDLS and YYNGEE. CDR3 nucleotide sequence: TGTGCCAGCAGCCCCCGCACCCTACAGTACTCCATGAACACTGAAGCTTTCTTT. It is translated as CASSPRTLQYSMNTEAFF.

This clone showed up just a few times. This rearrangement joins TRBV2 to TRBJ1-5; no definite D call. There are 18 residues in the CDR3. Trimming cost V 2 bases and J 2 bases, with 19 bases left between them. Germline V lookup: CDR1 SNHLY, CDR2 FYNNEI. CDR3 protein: CASSETLGQIRGNQPQHF. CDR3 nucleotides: TGTGCCAGCAGTGAAACCCTTGGGCAGATTCGAGGCAATCAGCCCCAGCATTTT.

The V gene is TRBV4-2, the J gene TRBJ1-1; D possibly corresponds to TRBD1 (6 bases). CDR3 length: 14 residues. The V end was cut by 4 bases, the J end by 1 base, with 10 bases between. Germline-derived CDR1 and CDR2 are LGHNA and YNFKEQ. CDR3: CASSLPGENTEAFF. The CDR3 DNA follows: TGTGCCAGCAGCCTCCCAGGGGAGAACACTGAAGCTTTCTTT.

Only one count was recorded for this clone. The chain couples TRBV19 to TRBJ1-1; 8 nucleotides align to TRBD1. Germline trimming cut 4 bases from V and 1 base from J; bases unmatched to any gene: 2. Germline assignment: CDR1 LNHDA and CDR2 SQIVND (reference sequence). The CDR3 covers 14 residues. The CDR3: CASSSGQGNTEAFF. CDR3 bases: TGTGCCAGTAGTAGCGGACAGGGGAACACTGAAGCTTTCTTT.